The 17 T cell receptor beta chains below all came from one sample that was sequenced in a study of blood T cells in healthy people across ages. Alongside a J-beta primer mix, a sample-barcoded 5' primer served in a second PCR lasting about 6 to 11 cycles. TCRdb analysed the 5' RACE reads with MiXCR anew, one entry per CDR3 protein. Of more than 800,000 distinct CDR3 sequences in the sample, over 35% were seen once. The source material was blood. These receptors originate from a woman aged 55-70 years in good health.

The DNA for the CDR3 is TGTGCCAGCAGTTTAAGGTCAGGGACTAGCGGTTACAATGAGCAGTTCTTC. Its translation: CASSLRSGTSGYNEQFF. The gene calls are TRBV27 and TRBJ2-1; the match to TRBD2 covers 11 bases. V shed 2 bases, J shed 4 bases, and the junction held 7 bases outside the gene matches. This CDR3 region has 17 residues. Germline V gene sequence: CDR1 MNHEY, CDR2 SMNVEV (reference sequence).

The table lists this clonotype with a few counts. The chain joins TRBV6-5 to TRBJ2-1; D not certain. Germline CDR1 reads MNHEY; CDR2 reads SVGAGI. V lost 2 bases and J 10 bases, leaving 18 bases between the germline ends. The CDR3 loop spans 15 amino acids. The CDR3 here is CASSYPWQRAGEQFF. The CDR3 DNA reads as TGTGCCAGCAGTTACCCTTGGCAGCGCGCCGGGGAGCAGTTCTTC.

The chain is built from TRBV4-1 and TRBJ1-4; weak D call: TRBD1 (6 bases). This CDR3 spans 15 amino acids. The germline V gene has CDR1 MGHRA and CDR2 YSYEKL. V was shortened by 1 base and J by 8 bases, with 14 bases between the two germline ends. The CDR3 loop is CASSQGYERGEKLFF. Here the CDR3 DNA reads TGCGCCAGCAGCCAAGGGTATGAGAGGGGGGAAAAACTGTTTTTT.

V is TRBV28 and J is TRBJ2-1, with TRBD1 as a possible D gene (5 bases). Germline CDR1 reads MDHEN; CDR2 reads SYDVKM. There are 11 residues in the CDR3. Trimming removed 2 bases at V and 15 bases at J, with 11 bases between. The CDR3 DNA follows: TGTGCCAGCAGTTTAACCAGGGAAACGTTCTTC. Its protein product is CASSLTRETFF.

V gene TRBV7-9 combines with J gene TRBJ1-1; D is possibly TRBD1 (6 bases). The length of the CDR3 is 14 residues. The germline CDR1 and CDR2 sequences are SEHNR and FQNEAQ (reference sequence). Trimming cost V 4 bases and J 1 base, with 10 bases left between them. The CDR3 reads CASSYRQANTEAFF. The CDR3 DNA is TGTGCCAGCAGCTACCGACAGGCGAACACTGAAGCTTTCTTT.

V gene TRBV9 combines with J gene TRBJ2-1; possibly TRBD2 for D (6 bases). Germline V lookup: CDR1 SGDLS, CDR2 YYNGEE. The CDR3 has 13 residues. Between the trimmed V and J ends, which lost 0 bases and 13 bases, there was a span of 14 bases. CDR3 in amino acids: CASSVVLTGTQFF. CDR3 DNA: TGTGCCAGCAGCGTAGTCCTAACCGGGACTCAGTTCTTC.

The V call is TRBV12-3 or TRBV12-4, the J call TRBJ2-7; 7 nucleotides align to TRBD2. J was trimmed by 2 bases and V by 6 bases; bases with no gene match: 7. This CDR3 has 14 residues. The CDR3 bases are TGTGCCAGCAGCCGAGCGGGACCCACCTACGAGCAGTACTTC. It encodes CASSRAGPTYEQYF.

This clonotype has a handful of counts. V usage is TRBV20-1 and J usage is TRBJ2-4, with D uncertain. The DNA end is more similar to TRBJ2-7, so the J call may be wrong. The CDR3 extends over 10 amino acids. Germline values: CDR1 DFQATT, CDR2 SNEGSKA (reference sequence). This CDR3 is CSASTYEQYF. Here the CDR3 DNA reads TGCAGTGCTAGTACCTACGAGCAGTACTTC.

For the CDR3, the DNA is TGTGCCATCAGGACTAGCGGAGAATACAATGAGCAGTACTTC. Translation: CAIRTSGEYNEQYF. This chain joins TRBV10-3 and TRBJ2-1, with 9 bases fitting TRBD2. The J call could be wrong; TRBJ2-7 is a better fit for the DNA end. CDR3 length: 14 amino acids. Germline V gene data show CDR1 as ENHRY and CDR2 as SYGVKD.

The chain couples TRBV20-1 to TRBJ2-1, with D possibly matching TRBD1 (5 bases). V lost 0 bases and J lost 6, with 15 bases in between. Germline CDR1 DFQATT, CDR2 SNEGSKA (reference sequence). CDR3 size: 15 residues. CDR3 bases: TGCAGTGCTAGAGATCGTAACAGGACCTTCAATGAGCAGTTCTTC. It translates to CSARDRNRTFNEQFF.

The chain carries TRBV29-1 and TRBJ2-1, with TRBD2 identical over 14 bases. Germline trimming cut 2 bases from V and 2 bases from J; bases unmatched to any gene: 2. Germline loops: CDR1 SQVTM, CDR2 ANQGSEA. The CDR3 is 16 residues long. The CDR3 DNA follows: TGCAGCGTTGAACCGGGACTAGCGGGGGCCTACAATGAGCAGTTCTTC. The encoded protein is CSVEPGLAGAYNEQFF.

This clonotype was recorded a few times. The chain links TRBV12-3 or TRBV12-4 to TRBJ1-1; tentatively, D is TRBD1 (5 bases). CDR3 length: 14 amino acids. V gave up 5 bases and J gave up 0 bases, with 10 bases separating them. CDR3 amino acids: CASSPRQLNTEAFF. The CDR3 coding sequence is TGTGCCAGCAGTCCTCGACAGTTGAACACTGAAGCTTTCTTT.

The J gene is TRBJ2-7, the V gene TRBV2; possibly TRBD2 for D (6 bases). The CDR3 sequence is 12 residues long. CDR1 is SNHLY, CDR2 FYNNEI, per germline. V lost 7 bases, J lost 5 bases, and 12 bases lay in between. CDR3 bases: TGTGCCAGCATTGGGGGGTTTAACGAGCAGTACTTC. Residues: CASIGGFNEQYF.

This clonotype was counted a few times. The rearrangement joins TRBV4-1 to TRBJ1-2; D remains ambiguous. Germline loops: CDR1 MGHRA, CDR2 YSYEKL. Deletions cut 1 base from V and 3 bases from J, with 9 bases between. The CDR3 runs 14 residues. The chain's CDR3 is CASSQGQQYYGYTF. CDR3 bases: TGCGCCAGCAGCCAAGGCCAGCAATACTATGGCTACACCTTC.

In the case of this clonotype: Compared with germline, one end of the junction differs, possibly owing to a read error. The J gene is TRBJ2-4, the V gene TRBV7-8, with 7 bases matching TRBD2. Germline CDR1 is SGHVS and CDR2 is FQNEAQ. The CDR3 extends over 14 amino acids. The CDR3 protein is CVSSLAQGGSGQYF. CDR3 nucleotides: TGTGTCAGCAGCTTAGCCCAGGGAGGTAGCGGGCAGTACTTC.

The chain employs TRBV12-3 or TRBV12-4 and TRBJ2-4, with 8 bases lining up with TRBD2. The CDR3 is made up of 14 amino acids. J was trimmed by 10 bases and V by 2 bases; bases with no gene match: 7. CDR3 loop: CASSLSGGPPIQYF. Written as DNA, the CDR3 is TGTGCCAGCAGTTTATCGGGGGGGCCCCCGATTCAGTACTTC.

This clonotype was seen only a few times. This rearrangement joins TRBV10-3 to TRBJ2-7; 8 bases align to TRBD1. This CDR3 is 16 amino acids long. Germline CDR1 is ENHRY and CDR2 is SYGVKD. Trimming took 3 bases from V and 0 from J; bases not matched to a gene: 7. CDR3: CAISDPRDRYSYEQYF. CDR3 bases: TGTGCCATCAGTGATCCCCGGGACAGGTACTCCTACGAGCAGTACTTC.